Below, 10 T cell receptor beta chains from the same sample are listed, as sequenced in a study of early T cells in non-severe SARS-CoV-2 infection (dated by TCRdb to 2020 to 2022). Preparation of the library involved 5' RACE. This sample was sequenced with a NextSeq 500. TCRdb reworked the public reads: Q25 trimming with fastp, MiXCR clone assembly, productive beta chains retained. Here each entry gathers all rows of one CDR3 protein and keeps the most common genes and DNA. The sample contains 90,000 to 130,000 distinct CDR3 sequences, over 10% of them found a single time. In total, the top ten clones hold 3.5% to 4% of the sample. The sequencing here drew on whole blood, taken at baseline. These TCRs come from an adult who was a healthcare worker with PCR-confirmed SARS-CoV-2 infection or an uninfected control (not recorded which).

The CDR3 protein is CSALTSARKYF. DNA for the CDR3: TGCAGCGCCTTGACTAGCGCCCGCAAGTATTTT. V usage is TRBV29-1 and J usage is TRBJ2-3, with 8 bases lining up with TRBD2. The CDR3 contains 11 residues. V lost 7 bases, J lost 13 bases, and 10 bases stayed unmatched. Germline CDR1 reads SQVTM; CDR2 reads ANQGSEA.

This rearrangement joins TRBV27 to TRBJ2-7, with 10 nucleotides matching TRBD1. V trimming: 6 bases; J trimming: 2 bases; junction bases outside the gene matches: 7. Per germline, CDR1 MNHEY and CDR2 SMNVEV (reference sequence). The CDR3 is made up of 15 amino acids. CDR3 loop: CASRPGQGSAYEQYF. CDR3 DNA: TGTGCCAGCAGACCGGGACAGGGGTCGGCCTACGAGCAGTACTTC.

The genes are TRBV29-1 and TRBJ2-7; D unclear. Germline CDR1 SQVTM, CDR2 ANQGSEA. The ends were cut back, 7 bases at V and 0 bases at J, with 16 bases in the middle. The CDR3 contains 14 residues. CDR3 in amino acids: CSAQRRPLSYEQYF. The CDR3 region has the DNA TGCAGCGCCCAACGACGGCCTCTCTCCTACGAGCAGTACTTC.

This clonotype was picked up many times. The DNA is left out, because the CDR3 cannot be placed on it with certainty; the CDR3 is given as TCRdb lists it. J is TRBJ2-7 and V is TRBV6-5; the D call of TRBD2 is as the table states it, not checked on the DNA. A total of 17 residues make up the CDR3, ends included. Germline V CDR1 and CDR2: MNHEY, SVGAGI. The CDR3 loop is CASSSSGNSGAYYEQYF.

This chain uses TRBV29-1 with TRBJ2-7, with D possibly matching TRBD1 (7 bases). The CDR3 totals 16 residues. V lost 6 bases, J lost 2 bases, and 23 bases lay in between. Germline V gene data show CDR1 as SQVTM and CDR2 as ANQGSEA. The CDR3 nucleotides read TGCAGCGTGGACGGACTACGGGACAGCGGAACCTACGAGCAGTACTTC. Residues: CSVDGLRDSGTYEQYF.

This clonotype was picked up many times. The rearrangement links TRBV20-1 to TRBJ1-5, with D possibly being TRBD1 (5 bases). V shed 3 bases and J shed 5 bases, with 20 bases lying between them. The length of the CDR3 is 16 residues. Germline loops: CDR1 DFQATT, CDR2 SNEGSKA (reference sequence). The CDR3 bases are TGCAGTGCTAGGGCTTTTTGGGTGTCGGGGGATCAGCCCCAGCATTTT. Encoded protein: CSARAFWVSGDQPQHF.

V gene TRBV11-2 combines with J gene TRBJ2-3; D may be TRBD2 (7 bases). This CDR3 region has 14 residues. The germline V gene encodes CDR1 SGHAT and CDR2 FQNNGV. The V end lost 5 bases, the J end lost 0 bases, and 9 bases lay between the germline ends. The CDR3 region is CASSKGGSTDTQYF. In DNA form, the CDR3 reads TGTGCCAGCAGCAAGGGGGGGAGCACAGATACGCAGTATTTT.

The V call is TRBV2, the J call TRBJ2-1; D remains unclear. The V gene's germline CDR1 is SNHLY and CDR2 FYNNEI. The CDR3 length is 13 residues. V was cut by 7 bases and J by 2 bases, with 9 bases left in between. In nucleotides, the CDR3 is TGTGCCAGCAACGGCGACCCCTACAATGAGCAGTTCTTC. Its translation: CASNGDPYNEQFF.

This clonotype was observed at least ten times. The CDR3 here is CASSLDPLTNRQETQYF. CDR3 sequence (DNA): TGTGCCAGCAGCTTAGATCCCCTGACTAACCGACAAGAGACCCAGTACTTC. The chain joins TRBV7-2 to TRBJ2-5; TRBD2 might be the D (5 bases). The CDR3 extends over 17 amino acids. CDR1 is SGHTA, CDR2 FQGNSA, per germline. The ends were cut back, 1 base at V and 2 bases at J, with 17 bases in the middle.

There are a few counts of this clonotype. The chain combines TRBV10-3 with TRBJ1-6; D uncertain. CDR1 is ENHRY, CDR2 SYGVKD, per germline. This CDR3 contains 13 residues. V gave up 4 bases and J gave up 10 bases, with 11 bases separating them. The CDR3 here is CAISGPAGSPLHF. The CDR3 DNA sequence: TGTGCCATCAGTGGTCCGGCCGGGTCACCCCTCCACTTT.